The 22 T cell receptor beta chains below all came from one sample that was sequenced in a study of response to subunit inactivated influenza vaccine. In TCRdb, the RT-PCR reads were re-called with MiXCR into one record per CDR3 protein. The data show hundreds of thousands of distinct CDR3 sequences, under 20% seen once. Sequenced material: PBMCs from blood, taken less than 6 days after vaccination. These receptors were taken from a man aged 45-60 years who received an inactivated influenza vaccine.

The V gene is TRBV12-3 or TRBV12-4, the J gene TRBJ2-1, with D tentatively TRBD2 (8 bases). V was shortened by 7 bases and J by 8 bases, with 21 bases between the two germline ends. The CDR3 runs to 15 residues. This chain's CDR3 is CASTLPGLGGYEQFF. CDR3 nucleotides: TGTGCCAGCACCCTTCCGGGACTAGGGGGCTATGAGCAGTTCTTC.

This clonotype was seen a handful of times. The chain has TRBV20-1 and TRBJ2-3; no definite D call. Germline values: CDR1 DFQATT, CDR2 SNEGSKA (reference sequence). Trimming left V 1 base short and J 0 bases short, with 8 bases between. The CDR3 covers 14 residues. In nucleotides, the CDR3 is TGCAGTGCTAGAGGGTTATCAAGCACAGATACGCAGTATTTT. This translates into CSARGLSSTDTQYF.

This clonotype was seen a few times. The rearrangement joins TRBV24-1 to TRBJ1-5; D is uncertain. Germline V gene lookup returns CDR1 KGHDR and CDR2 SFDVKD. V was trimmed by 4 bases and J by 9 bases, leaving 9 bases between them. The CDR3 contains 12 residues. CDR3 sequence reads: CATSDPVGPQHF. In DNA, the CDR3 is TGTGCCACCAGTGACCCGGTGGGGCCCCAGCATTTT.

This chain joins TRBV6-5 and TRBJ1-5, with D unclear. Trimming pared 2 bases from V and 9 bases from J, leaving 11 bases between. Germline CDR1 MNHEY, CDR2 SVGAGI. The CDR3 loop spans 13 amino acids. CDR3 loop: CASSYRSQSPQHF. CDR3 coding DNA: TGTGCCAGCAGTTACAGGAGTCAGTCGCCCCAGCATTTT.

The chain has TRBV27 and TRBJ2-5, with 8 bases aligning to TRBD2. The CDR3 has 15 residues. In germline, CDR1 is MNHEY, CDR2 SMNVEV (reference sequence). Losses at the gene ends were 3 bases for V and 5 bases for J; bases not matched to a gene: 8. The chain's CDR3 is CASSFFSGGWETQYF. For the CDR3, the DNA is TGTGCCAGCAGTTTCTTCTCGGGAGGGTGGGAGACCCAGTACTTC.

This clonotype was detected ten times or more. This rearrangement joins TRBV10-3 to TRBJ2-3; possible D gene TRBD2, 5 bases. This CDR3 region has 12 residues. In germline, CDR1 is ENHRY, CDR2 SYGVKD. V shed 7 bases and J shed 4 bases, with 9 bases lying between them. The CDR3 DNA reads TGTGCCATCAACGGAGGTCCAGATACGCAGTATTTT. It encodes CAINGGPDTQYF.

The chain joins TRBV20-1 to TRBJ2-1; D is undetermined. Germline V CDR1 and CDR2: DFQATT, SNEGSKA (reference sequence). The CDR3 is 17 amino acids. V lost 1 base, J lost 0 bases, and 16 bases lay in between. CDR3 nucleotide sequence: TGCAGTGCTAGAGGTCCGTTTTTGGGCCGCTCCTACAATGAGCAGTTCTTC. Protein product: CSARGPFLGRSYNEQFF.

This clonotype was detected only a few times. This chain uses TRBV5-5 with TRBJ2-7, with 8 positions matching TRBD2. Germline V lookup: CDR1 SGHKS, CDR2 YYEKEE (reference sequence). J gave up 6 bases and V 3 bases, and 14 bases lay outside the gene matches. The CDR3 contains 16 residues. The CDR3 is CASSSIWTSLAGEQYF. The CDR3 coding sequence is TGTGCCAGCAGCTCGATCTGGACTAGCCTGGCGGGCGAGCAGTACTTC.

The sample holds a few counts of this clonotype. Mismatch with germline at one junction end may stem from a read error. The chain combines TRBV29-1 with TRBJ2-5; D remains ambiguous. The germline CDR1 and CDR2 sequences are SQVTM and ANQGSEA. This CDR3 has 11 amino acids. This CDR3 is CSVEWPEIQYF. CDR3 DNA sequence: TGCAGCGTTGAATGGCCTGAGATCCAGTACTTC.

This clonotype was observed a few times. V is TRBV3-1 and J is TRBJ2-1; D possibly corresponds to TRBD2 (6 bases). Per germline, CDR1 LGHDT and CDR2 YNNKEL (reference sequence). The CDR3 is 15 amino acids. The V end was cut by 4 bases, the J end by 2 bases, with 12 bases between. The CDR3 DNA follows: TGTGCCAGCAGCCTGGGACTTAGCCCCTACAATGAGCAGTTCTTC. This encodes CASSLGLSPYNEQFF.

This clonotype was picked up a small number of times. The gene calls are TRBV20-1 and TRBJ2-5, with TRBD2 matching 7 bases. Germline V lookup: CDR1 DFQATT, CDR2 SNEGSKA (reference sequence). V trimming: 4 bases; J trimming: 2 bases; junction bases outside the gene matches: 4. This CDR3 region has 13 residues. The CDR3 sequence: CSATGGMQETQYF. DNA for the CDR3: TGCAGTGCTACGGGAGGAATGCAAGAGACCCAGTACTTC.

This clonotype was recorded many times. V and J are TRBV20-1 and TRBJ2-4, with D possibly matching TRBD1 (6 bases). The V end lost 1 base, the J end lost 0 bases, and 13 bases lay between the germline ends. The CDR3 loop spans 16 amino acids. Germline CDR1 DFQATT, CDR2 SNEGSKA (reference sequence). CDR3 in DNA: TGCAGTGCTAGAGCGAACAGGGCCCTAGCCAAAAACATTCAGTACTTC. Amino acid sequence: CSARANRALAKNIQYF.

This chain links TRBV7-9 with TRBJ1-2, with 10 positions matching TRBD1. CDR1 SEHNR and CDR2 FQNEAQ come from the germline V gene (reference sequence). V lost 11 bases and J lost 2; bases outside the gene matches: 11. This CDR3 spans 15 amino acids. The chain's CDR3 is CAGATGTGVNYGYTF. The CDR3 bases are TGTGCCGGCGCCACCGGGACAGGGGTCAACTATGGCTACACCTTC.

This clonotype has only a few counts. CDR3 nucleotides: TGCAGCGTCGATCGGATCGGGGACAGGGGTTACATTCAGTACTTC. It specifies CSVDRIGDRGYIQYF. V and J are TRBV29-1 and TRBJ2-4; 10 nucleotides agree with TRBD1. Trimming removed 6 bases from V and 8 bases from J; junction bases left unmatched: 13. Germline CDR1 reads SQVTM; CDR2 reads ANQGSEA. This CDR3 has 15 amino acids.

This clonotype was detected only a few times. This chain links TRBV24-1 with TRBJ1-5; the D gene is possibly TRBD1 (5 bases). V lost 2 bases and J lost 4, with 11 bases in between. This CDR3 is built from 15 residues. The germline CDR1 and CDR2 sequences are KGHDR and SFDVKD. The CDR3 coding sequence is TGTGCCACCAGTGATTCCAAGGGGTTAAATCAGCCCCAGCATTTT. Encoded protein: CATSDSKGLNQPQHF.

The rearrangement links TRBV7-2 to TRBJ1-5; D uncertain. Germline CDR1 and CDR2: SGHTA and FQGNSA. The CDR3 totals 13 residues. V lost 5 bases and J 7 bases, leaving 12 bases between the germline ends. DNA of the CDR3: TGTGCCAGCAGCCTATATCCGGGACAGCCCCAGCATTTT. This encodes CASSLYPGQPQHF.

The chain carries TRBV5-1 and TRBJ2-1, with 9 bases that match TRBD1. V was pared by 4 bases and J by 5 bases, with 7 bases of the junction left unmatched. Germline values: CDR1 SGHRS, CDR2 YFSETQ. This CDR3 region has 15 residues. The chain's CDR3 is CASSRTGEAHNEQFF. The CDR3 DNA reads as TGCGCCAGCAGCCGGACAGGGGAAGCACACAATGAGCAGTTCTTC.

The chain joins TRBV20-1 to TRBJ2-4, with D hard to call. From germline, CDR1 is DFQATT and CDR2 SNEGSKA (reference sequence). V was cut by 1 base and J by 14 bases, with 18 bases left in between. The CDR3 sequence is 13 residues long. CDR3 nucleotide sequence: TGCAGTGCTAGAGGGGCGGTTGGGCCTGTGGAGTACTTC. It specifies CSARGAVGPVEYF.

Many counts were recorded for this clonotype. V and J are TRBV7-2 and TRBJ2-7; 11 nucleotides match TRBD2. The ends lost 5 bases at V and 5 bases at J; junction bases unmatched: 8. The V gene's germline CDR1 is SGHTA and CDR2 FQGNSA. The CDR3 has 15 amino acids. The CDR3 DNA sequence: TGTGCCAGCAGCCCACCCCCGGGACTAGCGGACGAGCAGTACTTC. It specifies CASSPPPGLADEQYF.

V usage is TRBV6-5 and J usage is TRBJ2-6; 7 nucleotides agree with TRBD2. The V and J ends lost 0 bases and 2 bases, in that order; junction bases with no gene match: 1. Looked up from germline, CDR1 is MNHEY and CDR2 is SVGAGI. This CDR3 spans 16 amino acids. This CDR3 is CASSYSGGAGANVLTF. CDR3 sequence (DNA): TGTGCCAGCAGTTACTCGGGAGGGGCTGGGGCCAACGTCCTGACTTTC.

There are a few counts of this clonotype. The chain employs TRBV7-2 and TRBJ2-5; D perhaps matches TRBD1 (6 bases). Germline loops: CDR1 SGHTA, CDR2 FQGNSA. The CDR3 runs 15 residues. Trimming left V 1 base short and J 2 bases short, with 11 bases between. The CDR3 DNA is TGTGCCAGCAGCTTAGGGGACAAAGGACAAGAGACCCAGTACTTC. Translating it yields CASSLGDKGQETQYF.

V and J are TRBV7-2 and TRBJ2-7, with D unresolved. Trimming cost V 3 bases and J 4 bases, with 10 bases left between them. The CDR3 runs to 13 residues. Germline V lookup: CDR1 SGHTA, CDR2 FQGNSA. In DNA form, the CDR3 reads TGTGCCAGCAGCTTTGCTCCAACTTACGAGCAGTACTTC. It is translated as CASSFAPTYEQYF.